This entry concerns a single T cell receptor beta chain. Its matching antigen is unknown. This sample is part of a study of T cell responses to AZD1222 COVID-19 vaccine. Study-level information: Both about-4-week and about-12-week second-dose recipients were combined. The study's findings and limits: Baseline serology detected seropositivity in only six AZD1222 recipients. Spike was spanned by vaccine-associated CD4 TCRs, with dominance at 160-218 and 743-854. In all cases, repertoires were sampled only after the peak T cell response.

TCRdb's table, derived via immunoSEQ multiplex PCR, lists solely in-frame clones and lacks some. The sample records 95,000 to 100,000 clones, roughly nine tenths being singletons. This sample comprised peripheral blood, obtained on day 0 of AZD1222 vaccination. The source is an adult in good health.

The CDR3 is CASSQGGGTYEQYF. CDR3 nucleotide sequence: TGTGCCAGCAGCCAAGGGGGCGGAACCTACGAGCAGTACTTC. The rearrangement joins TRBV3-1 (or the pseudogene TRBV3-2) to TRBJ2-7; weak D call: TRBD1 (5 bases). CDR1 is LGHDT, CDR2 YNNKEL, per germline (reference sequence). The V end was cut by 1 base, the J end by 2 bases, with 9 bases between. The CDR3 is 14 amino acids.